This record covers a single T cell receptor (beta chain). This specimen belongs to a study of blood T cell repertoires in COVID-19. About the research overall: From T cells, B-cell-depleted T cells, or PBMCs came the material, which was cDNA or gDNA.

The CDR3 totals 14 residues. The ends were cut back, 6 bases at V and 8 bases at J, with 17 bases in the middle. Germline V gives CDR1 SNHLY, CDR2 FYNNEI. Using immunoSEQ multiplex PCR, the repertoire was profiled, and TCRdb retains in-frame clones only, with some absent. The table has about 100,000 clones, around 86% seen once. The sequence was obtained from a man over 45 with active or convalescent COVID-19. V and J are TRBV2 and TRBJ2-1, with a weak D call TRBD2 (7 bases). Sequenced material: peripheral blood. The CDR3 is CASRRGGAWDEQFF. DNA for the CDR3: TGTGCCAGCAGGAGGGGGGGGGCCTGGGATGAGCAGTTCTTC.